These 10 T cell receptor beta chains came from one sample sequenced in a study of T cell responses to AZD1222 COVID-19 vaccine. Produced via immunoSEQ multiplex PCR; TCRdb's table is partial and in-frame only. The table includes about 190,000 clones, 90% to 95% detected once. The sample here was peripheral blood, taken 28 days after the second dose of the MenACWY control vaccine. Receptors originate from an adult who received the MenACWY meningococcal vaccine as a control.

The V and J genes are TRBV3-1 (or the pseudogene TRBV3-2) and TRBJ2-1; 7 bases match TRBD1. The germline V gene has CDR1 LGHDT and CDR2 YNNKEL (reference sequence). V was pared by 1 base and J by 2 bases, with 2 bases of the junction left unmatched. The CDR3 spans 15 residues. The CDR3 nucleotides read TGTGCCAGCAGCCAAGCGGGACAGACCTACAATGAGCAGTTCTTC. This encodes CASSQAGQTYNEQFF.

The genes are TRBV7-8 and TRBJ1-2; unclear D gene. CDR3 length equals 14 residues. CDR1 and CDR2 (germline): SGHVS, FQNEAQ. V was clipped by 5 bases and J by 5 bases, with 15 bases between them. The CDR3 reads CASSRTRTTYGYTF. The CDR3 DNA reads TGTGCCAGCAGCCGAACCCGTACCACGTATGGCTACACCTTC.

The chain carries TRBV21-1 and TRBJ2-5. TRBV21-1 is annotated as a pseudogene. The CDR3 is made up of 17 amino acids. The CDR3 loop is CASSKEYGKAVFETQYF. CDR3 DNA sequence: TGTGCCAGCAGCAAAGAATATGGGAAGGCGGTATTCGAGACCCAGTACTTC.

CDR3 protein: CASSSAARVETQYF. DNA for the CDR3: TGTGCCAGCAGTTCCGCGGCCAGGGTAGAGACCCAGTACTTC. The chain carries TRBV6-2 or TRBV6-3 and TRBJ2-5; D is perhaps TRBD1 (5 bases). V was cut by 4 bases and J by 4 bases, with 13 bases left in between. The length of the CDR3 is 14 residues. From germline, CDR1 is MNHEY and CDR2 SVGEGT.

This chain uses TRBV24-1 with TRBJ2-5, with D possibly being TRBD2 (6 bases). This CDR3 is built from 11 residues. Germline CDR1 reads KGHDR; CDR2 reads SFDVKD. V dropped 7 bases and J dropped 5 bases, with 7 bases sitting between them. The CDR3 bases are TGTGCCACCAGGGAGGGGGAGACCCAGTACTTC. It translates to CATREGETQYF.

The rearrangement links TRBV11-2 to TRBJ2-3; no clear D gene. Trimming pared 0 bases from V and 6 bases from J, leaving 7 bases between. This CDR3 has 13 amino acids. The germline CDR1 and CDR2 sequences are SGHAT and FQNNGV. The DNA for the CDR3 is TGTGCCAGCAGCTTAGATTTGGCGGATACGCAGTATTTT. Residues: CASSLDLADTQYF.

The gene calls are TRBV3-1 (or the pseudogene TRBV3-2) and TRBJ1-3; D uncertain. CDR3 length: 16 residues. Germline loops: CDR1 LGHDT, CDR2 YNNKEL (reference sequence). Trimming removed 0 bases from V and 4 bases from J, with 13 bases in between. The CDR3 is CASSQDLRESGNTIYF. In DNA form, the CDR3 reads TGTGCCAGCAGCCAAGATTTAAGGGAATCAGGAAACACCATATATTTT.

This clone was counted a single time. V and J are TRBV5-6 and TRBJ2-7; 7 bases fit TRBD1. Germline trimming cut 4 bases from V and 2 bases from J; bases unmatched to any gene: 9. Per the germline V gene, CDR1 is SGHDT and CDR2 is YYEEEE. The CDR3 has 15 amino acids. The CDR3 sequence is CASSRIRDSAYEQYF. The DNA for the CDR3 is TGTGCCAGCAGCCGAATCCGGGACAGCGCCTACGAGCAGTACTTC.

This clone is a singleton in its sample. The chain joins TRBV2 to TRBJ2-2; 8 bases line up with TRBD1. J was trimmed by 4 bases and V by 6 bases; bases with no gene match: 13. The CDR3 loop spans 17 amino acids. CDR1 and CDR2 (germline): SNHLY, FYNNEI. The CDR3 loop reads CASSSGAQGAITGELFF. CDR3 sequence (DNA): TGTGCCAGCAGCAGTGGTGCGCAGGGGGCTATCACCGGGGAGCTGTTTTTT.

This clone appeared once. The chain couples TRBV13 to TRBJ2-7; 10 bases are shared with TRBD2. The length of the CDR3 is 17 residues. CDR1 and CDR2 (germline): PRHDT, FYEKMQ (reference sequence). Trimming cost V 5 bases and J 0 bases; bases outside gene matches: 10. CDR3 nucleotides: TGTGCCAGCAGCCTGGGAGAAGCGGGAGGGCACTCCTACGAGCAGTACTTC. It encodes CASSLGEAGGHSYEQYF.